This TCR beta chain appears in the sequencing data of a study of T cells in Graves' hyperthyroidism and ophthalmopathy. This CDR3 has 13 amino acids. Germline V gene sequence: CDR1 MNHEY, CDR2 SMNVEV (reference sequence). Remarks on this clonotype: Its antigen is not identified. A clone one base away is much larger, so this may be a read error.

TCR beta CDR3 regions were amplified from RNA. RT-PCR in the first round (using the HTBI primer set) targeted the TCR CDR3. TCRdb called the multiplex PCR reads again in MiXCR, with one record for every CDR3 protein. The profile shows 450,000 to 650,000 distinct CDR3 sequences, around 14% of them singletons. Whole-study results and caveats: Most thyroid clonotypes that were expanded above 0.001 also turned up in blood.

The chain recombines TRBV27 with TRBJ2-7; TRBD1 aligns across 7 bases. This TCR derives from a young woman with Graves' ophthalmopathy. The sequenced sample consisted of blood. The CDR3 DNA sequence: TGTGCCAGCAGTTTTGTGACAGGGAGCGAGCGGTACTTC. As protein: CASSFVTGSERYF.